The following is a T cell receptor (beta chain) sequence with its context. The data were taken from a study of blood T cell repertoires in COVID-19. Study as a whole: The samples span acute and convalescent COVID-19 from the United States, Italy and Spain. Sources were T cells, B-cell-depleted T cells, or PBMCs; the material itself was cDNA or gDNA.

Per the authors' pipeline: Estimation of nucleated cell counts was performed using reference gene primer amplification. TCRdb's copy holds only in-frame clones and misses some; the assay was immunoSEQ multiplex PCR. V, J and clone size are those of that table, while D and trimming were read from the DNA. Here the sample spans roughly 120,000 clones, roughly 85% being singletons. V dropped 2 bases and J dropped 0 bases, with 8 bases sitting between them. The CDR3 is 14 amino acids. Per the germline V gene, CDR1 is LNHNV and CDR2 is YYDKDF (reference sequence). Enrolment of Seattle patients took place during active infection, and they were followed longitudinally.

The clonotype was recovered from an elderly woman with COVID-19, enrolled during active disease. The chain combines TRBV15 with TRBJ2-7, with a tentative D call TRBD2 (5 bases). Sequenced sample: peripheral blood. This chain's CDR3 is CATSRPGNSYEQYF. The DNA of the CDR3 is TGTGCCACCAGCAGACCCGGGAACTCCTACGAGCAGTACTTC.